The 24 T cell receptor beta chains reported below all come from one sample, sequenced in a study of shared clonotypes between healthy human individuals. Here immunoSEQ multiplex PCR was the method, and the copy in TCRdb shows in-frame clones only, minus some. The sample carries about 460,000 clones, over 60% recorded once. Sequenced material: PBMCs. The receptors were sampled from a woman aged 40-49 years in good health. Some clones in this sample may be carry-over from other donors' samples.

This clone has just one count. The rearrangement links TRBV19 to TRBJ1-1; D gene ambiguous. V shed 4 bases and J shed 1 base, with 1 base lying between them. The CDR3 runs 11 residues. CDR1 is LNHDA, CDR2 SQIVND, per germline (reference sequence). The CDR3 protein is CASSRNTEAFF. The CDR3 coding sequence is TGTGCCAGTAGTAGGAACACTGAAGCTTTCTTT. Supplemented by reference TRBV19 and TRBJ1-1, the full variable domain reads DGGITQSPKYLFRKEGQNVTLSCEQNLNHDAMYWYRQDPGQGLRLIYYSQIVNDFQKGDIAEGYSVSREKKESFPLTVTSAQKNPTAFYLCASSRNTEAFFGQGTRLTVV.

Of note for this clone: Given a far larger clone just one base away, this is likely a sequencing read error. The rearrangement uses TRBV30 and TRBJ1-1; D remains unclear. Germline V gene lookup returns CDR1 GTSNPN and CDR2 SVGIG (reference sequence). The CDR3 has 14 residues. DNA for the CDR3: TGTACCTGGTCCAAACCCAGGTTCGCGACTGAAGCTTTCTTT. It encodes CTWSKPRFATEAFF. The full variable domain, its missing parts supplied by reference TRBV30 and TRBJ1-1, is SQTIHQWPATLVQPVGSPLSLECTVEGTSNPNLYWYRQAAGRGLQLLFYSVGIGQISSEVPQNLSASRPQDRQFILSSKKLLLSDSGFYLCTWSKPRFATEAFFGQGTRLTVV.

The chain couples TRBV5-4 to TRBJ2-7; 12 nucleotides agree with TRBD1. The CDR3 has 15 residues. V shed 4 bases and J 4 bases; nucleotides not matched to a gene: 6. Germline CDR1 SGHNT, CDR2 YYREEE (reference sequence). CDR3 residues: CASSSGTGGFYEQYF. CDR3 bases: TGTGCCAGCAGCAGCGGGACAGGGGGCTTTTACGAGCAGTACTTC.

V is TRBV5-1 and J is TRBJ1-1; D gene uncertain. The CDR3 has 14 amino acids. The V gene's germline CDR1 is SGHRS and CDR2 YFSETQ. V was trimmed by 4 bases and J by 0 bases, leaving 10 bases between them. The DNA of the CDR3 is TGCGCCAGCAGCCCCGACACCCTGAACACTGAAGCTTTCTTT. Its protein product is CASSPDTLNTEAFF.

The chain combines TRBV9 with TRBJ1-5, with no clear D. CDR1 SGDLS and CDR2 YYNGEE come from the germline V gene. The CDR3 length is 9 residues. V lost 0 bases and J lost 15, with 4 bases in between. The chain's CDR3 is CASSVAWHF. The CDR3 nucleotides are TGTGCCAGCAGCGTAGCATGGCATTTT.

Worth noting for this clone: This likely reflects a read error, since a far larger clone is one base away. The genes are TRBV2 and TRBJ1-2; tentative D call: TRBD1 (5 bases). CDR3 size: 13 residues. CDR1 and CDR2 (germline): SNHLY, FYNNEI. The V end lost 6 bases, the J end lost 8 bases, and 16 bases lay between the germline ends. In nucleotides, the CDR3 is TGTGCCAGCAGACCTCAGGCAGGGCAAGGCTACACCTTC. It translates to CASRPQAGQGYTF. Full variable domain (missing parts from reference TRBV2 and TRBJ1-2): EPEVTQTPSHQVTQMGQEVILRCVPISNHLYFYWYRQILGQKVEFLVSFYNNEISEKSEIFDDQFSVERPDGSNFTLKIRSTKLEDSAMYFCASRPQAGQGYTFGSGTRLTVV.

This clone was recorded many times. The sample has other DNA sequences that encode this CDR3 too. The rearrangement links TRBV10-1 to TRBJ1-1; no firm D call. Germline V lookup: CDR1 WNHNN, CDR2 SYGVQD (reference sequence). V was trimmed by 4 bases and J by 1 base, leaving 7 bases between them. CDR3 length: 13 residues. The DNA for the CDR3 is TGCGCCAGCAGTGCACAGACGAACACTGAAGCTTTCTTT. Translated: CASSAQTNTEAFF.

The chain links TRBV5-4 to TRBJ2-7; no definite D call. This CDR3 comprises 15 residues. Trimming removed 1 base at V and 0 bases at J, with 11 bases between. The germline gives CDR1 SGHNT, CDR2 YYREEE (reference sequence). The CDR3 nucleotides read TGTGCCAGCAGCTTGTTGAGTAGCTCCTCCTACGAGCAGTACTTC. Protein product: CASSLLSSSSYEQYF.

The V gene is TRBV27, the J gene TRBJ2-7, with no clear D. This CDR3 comprises 12 residues. Germline assignment: CDR1 MNHEY and CDR2 SMNVEV (reference sequence). The V end lost 8 bases, the J end lost 2 bases, and 10 bases lay between the germline ends. DNA for the CDR3: TGTGCCAGCCGGACGGGCACCTACGAGCAGTACTTC. Protein sequence: CASRTGTYEQYF.

The chain links TRBV2 to TRBJ2-7, with D perhaps matching TRBD1 (6 bases). CDR3 length: 13 amino acids. Germline assignment: CDR1 SNHLY and CDR2 FYNNEI. The V end lost 8 bases, the J end lost 4 bases, and 15 bases lay between the germline ends. CDR3 nucleotides: TGTGCCAGCGTCGCAGGGGTCGGATACGAGCAGTACTTC. It is translated as CASVAGVGYEQYF. The complete variable domain, with remaining parts taken from reference TRBV2 and TRBJ2-7, reads EPEVTQTPSHQVTQMGQEVILRCVPISNHLYFYWYRQILGQKVEFLVSFYNNEISEKSEIFDDQFSVERPDGSNFTLKIRSTKLEDSAMYFCASVAGVGYEQYFGPGTRLTVT.

This clone was observed a single time. This chain links TRBV30 with TRBJ2-7, with 10 bases fitting TRBD2. Germline trimming cut 1 base from V and 3 bases from J; bases unmatched to any gene: 6. The CDR3 has 15 residues. Germline CDR1 is GTSNPN and CDR2 is SVGIG (reference sequence). CDR3 bases: TGTGCCTGGAGTGCAGGACTAGCGGCGAGCTACGAGCAGTACTTC. Protein: CAWSAGLAASYEQYF.

The genes are TRBV16 and TRBJ2-7; D possibly corresponds to TRBD2 (5 bases). V was pared by 4 bases and J by 2 bases, with 9 bases between. This CDR3 contains 13 residues. Germline V gene lookup returns CDR1 KGHSY and CDR2 FQNENV. CDR3 loop: CASSPPGAYEQYF. The CDR3 region has the DNA TGTGCCAGCAGCCCCCCCGGGGCCTACGAGCAGTACTTC.

V is TRBV11-2 and J is TRBJ2-1, with 10 bases lining up with TRBD1. With V trimmed by 0 bases and J by 4 bases, 0 bases remained unmatched. The length of the CDR3 is 15 residues. Germline CDR1 SGHAT, CDR2 FQNNGV. CDR3 sequence reads: CASSLEGQGYNEQFF. The DNA for the CDR3 is TGTGCCAGCAGCTTAGAGGGACAGGGGTACAATGAGCAGTTCTTC.

This clone was recorded a few times. The rearrangement uses TRBV2 and TRBJ2-3; unclear D gene. Germline lookup yields CDR1 SNHLY and CDR2 FYNNEI. CDR3 length equals 14 residues. Trimming removed 2 bases from V and 3 bases from J, with 9 bases in between. As DNA, the CDR3 is TGTGCCAGCAGTGAATGGGTGGTAACAGATACGCAGTATTTT. Its translation is CASSEWVVTDTQYF.

CDR3 protein: CASSRQAEYGYTF. The CDR3 nucleotides are TGCGCCAGCAGCCGACAGGCCGAGTATGGCTACACCTTC. The J gene is TRBJ1-2, the V gene TRBV5-1; D is possibly TRBD1 (6 bases). Germline V lookup: CDR1 SGHRS, CDR2 YFSETQ. The CDR3 has 13 residues. The V gene lost 4 bases and the J gene lost 5 bases, with 12 bases spanning the gap.

This chain links TRBV5-1 with TRBJ2-5; D unresolved. Germline CDR1 reads SGHRS; CDR2 reads YFSETQ. This CDR3 region has 15 residues. Trimming stripped 4 bases from V and 1 base from J, with 14 bases between. CDR3 amino acids: CASSKGRTAQETQYF. The DNA for the CDR3 is TGCGCCAGCAGCAAAGGTCGGACGGCCCAAGAGACCCAGTACTTC.

The chain is built from TRBV15 and TRBJ2-5; TRBD1 might be the D (6 bases). The J call is doubtful: the DNA matches TRBJ2-7 better. Germline V gene sequence: CDR1 LNHNV, CDR2 YYDKDF (reference sequence). CDR3 length equals 15 residues. CDR3 sequence: CATSRDQGGSYEQYF. The CDR3 DNA reads as TGTGCCACCAGCAGAGATCAAGGGGGCTCCTACGAGCAGTACTTC.

The J gene is TRBJ2-3, the V gene TRBV29-1; 9 bases match TRBD1. This CDR3 has 14 residues. Looked up from germline, CDR1 is SQVTM and CDR2 is ANQGSEA. Trimming cost V 4 bases and J 3 bases; bases outside gene matches: 5. The DNA for the CDR3 is TGCAGCGTTGGGGACAGGGTGGGGACAGATACGCAGTATTTT. It translates to CSVGDRVGTDTQYF.

This chain joins TRBV28 and TRBJ2-1; D unclear. Germline-derived CDR1 and CDR2 are MDHEN and SYDVKM. The V end lost 5 bases, the J end lost 6 bases, and 8 bases lay between the germline ends. This CDR3 contains 12 residues. The CDR3 loop reads CASSLESNEQFF. The CDR3 DNA is TGTGCCAGCAGTCTGGAGAGCAATGAGCAGTTCTTC.

The chain recombines TRBV7-3 with TRBJ2-7, with TRBD2 identical over 8 bases. Germline CDR1 SGHTA, CDR2 FQGTGA. The V and J ends lost 2 bases and 5 bases, in that order; junction bases with no gene match: 5. The CDR3 consists of 14 residues. The CDR3 bases are TGTGCCAGCAGCTTAGGGACTAGTCCCAACGAGCAGTACTTC. Amino acid sequence: CASSLGTSPNEQYF.

The chain uses TRBV19 and TRBJ2-7; no reliable D call. V shed 1 base and J shed 4 bases, with 11 bases lying between them. The CDR3 is made up of 14 amino acids. Germline V gives CDR1 LNHDA, CDR2 SQIVND (reference sequence). Here the CDR3 reads CASSIGSGLYEQYF. Here the CDR3 DNA reads TGTGCCAGTAGTATAGGCAGTGGGCTTTACGAGCAGTACTTC. The full variable domain, completed using reference TRBV19 and TRBJ2-7, is DGGITQSPKYLFRKEGQNVTLSCEQNLNHDAMYWYRQDPGQGLRLIYYSQIVNDFQKGDIAEGYSVSREKKESFPLTVTSAQKNPTAFYLCASSIGSGLYEQYFGPGTRLTVT.

The chain combines TRBV5-1 with TRBJ2-7; no clear D. CDR1 and CDR2 (germline): SGHRS, YFSETQ. The CDR3 runs 13 residues. V was shortened by 4 bases and J by 2 bases, with 10 bases between the two germline ends. The CDR3 DNA follows: TGCGCCAGCAGCCGCGACCTCCCCTACGAGCAGTACTTC. This encodes CASSRDLPYEQYF. Variable domain in full (rest from reference TRBV5-1 and TRBJ2-7): KAGVTQTPRYLIKTRGQQVTLSCSPISGHRSVSWYQQTPGQGLQFLFEYFSETQRNKGNFPGRFSGRQFSNSRSEMNVSTLELGDSALYLCASSRDLPYEQYFGPGTRLTVT.

The J gene is TRBJ2-3, the V gene TRBV25-1; 7 bases map to TRBD1. The junction had 2 bases not matched to a gene; V was cut back by 5 bases and J by 0 bases. In germline, CDR1 is MGHDK, CDR2 SYGVNS. There are 14 residues in the CDR3. The CDR3 nucleotides are TGTGCCAGCAGTCCGGGACAGAGCACAGATACGCAGTATTTT. Its translation: CASSPGQSTDTQYF.

The V call is TRBV4-1, the J call TRBJ1-2; D perhaps matches TRBD1 (6 bases). The CDR3 length is 16 residues. Germline V gene data show CDR1 as MGHRA and CDR2 as YSYEKL. V lost 2 bases, J lost 5 bases, and 18 bases lay in between. The CDR3 protein is CASSQLGGLNLYGYTF. In nucleotides, the CDR3 is TGCGCCAGCAGCCAACTGGGGGGCCTTAACTTATATGGCTACACCTTC.